This T cell receptor beta chain was observed in a study of cytomegalovirus exposure and HLA in healthy donors (dated 2017 in TCRdb). For context, the study as a whole: An earlier analysis of 587 of the donors reported 276 Gb of sequence data and around 120 million unique TCR beta sequences obtained from approximately 180 million T cells. Roughly 300 gigabases of sequencing data and approximately 92 million unique TCR sequences made up an early release that covered approximately 700 HLA-typed donors. Of the approximately 400 genotyped donors, 81% were placed in the genetic ancestry cluster associated with self-reported Caucasian donors. The study was designed to test whether signatures of past pathogen exposure could be identified by cataloging public T cell receptors. The study used immunosequencing to profile the T cell repertoires of some 600 subjects and linked those repertoires to cytomegalovirus serostatus. In addition to the first cohort of 666 subjects, a separate validation cohort of 120 different subjects was used. The study combined high-throughput TCR immunosequencing, statistical association of individual TCRs with disease status, and machine learning to predict cytomegalovirus infection status. A later analysis re-examined previously published TCR beta repertoires from over 500 donors and added high-resolution HLA genotyping to investigate patterns of TCR occurrence. Rather than drawing on any new phenotypic data, the later analysis identified candidate immune exposures from TCR beta sequences and the way those sequences occurred across donors. An earlier analysis of some 500 of the donors used high-throughput TCR beta sequencing to judge whether each TCR beta V gene segment behaved as functional or pseudogenic. Alongside the repertoire data, information on donor age, sex, ethnicity and CMV serostatus was compiled. Genome-wide SNP genotypes for about 65% of the roughly 700 donors were used in a later genetic analysis, which treated that subset as a discovery cohort. All discovery cohort repertoires had been generated using a single sequencing platform. Class I and class II HLA loci were covered by the typing at four-digit resolution. Typing coverage differed by locus: A, B, C, DRB1 and DQB1 were typed in roughly 629-630 donors, DQA1 in about 550, DPA1 in nearly 610, and DPB1 in 450 to 490. Roughly five DR-DQ haplotypes were handled as single units for association and clustering, since linkage in the cohort was strong. On average, roughly 250,000 unique TCR beta nucleotide sequences were sequenced per donor among a few hundred genotyped donors of the cohort, with about 19% of those sequences being non-productive. What the study reported, not specific to this receptor: In a later analysis, HLA-associated TCR beta chains were found to be more clonally expanded and to have lower generation probabilities than equally common non-associated chains. Several of the top co-occurrence clusters appeared to be linked to parvovirus B19, influenza, CMV and Epstein-Barr virus, according to a later analysis. Immune exposure information for the cohort was limited to CMV serostatus. A further reported finding was that TCR beta sequences accurately predicted the HLA-A and HLA-B alleles for most subjects in the first cohort. Because some donors lacked HLA typing at each locus, the association tests relied only on the typed subset. Because counts were too low, roughly 16 rarely observed V segments, including chromosome 9 orphons, were excluded from the earlier analysis of roughly 580 of the donors. The classifier was reported to diagnose cytomegalovirus status with high specificity and sensitivity in both the original and validation cohorts. Across donors, most TCR sequences were observed very rarely, whereas some public TCRs were present in many individuals. The cohort was sequenced for TCR beta chains only, and without alpha or paired-chain data the features that could be detected were limited. The sequencing pipeline was judged likely to have produced a cluster of highly shared sequence variants as a technical artifact. According to a later analysis, most CMV-associated TCR beta chains appeared to be HLA-restricted, and the HLA associations seemed to be driven largely by CMV exposure. According to a later analysis, TCR association rates differed among HLA loci, with DRB1 alleles showing the most associated TCRs and HLA-C alleles showing the fewest. In the study, about 150 TCR beta chains were listed as associated with cytomegalovirus. A few of the identified cytomegalovirus-associated TCR beta chains were confirmed in vitro to be specific for cytomegalovirus antigens. Sequencing depth was assumed to be roughly uniform across donors in the presence/absence analyses, though that assumption may not hold. In an earlier analysis of about 550 of the donors, most TCR beta V segments were observed in productive rearrangements about 87% or about 30% of the time, broadly matching IMGT annotations. The 87-base-pair reads could not distinguish some IMGT-functional V segments, including TRBV6-2 and TRBV6-3, so those segments were excluded. A later genetic analysis associated a missense DCLRE1C variant with V-gene and J-gene trimming of TCR beta chains, and an independent cohort replicated the association. In a later genetic analysis, fewer N-insertions in productive TCRs were reported among donors in an Asian-associated ancestry cluster than the roughly 700-donor mean. In a later analysis, some 18,000 TCR beta sequences were associated with specific HLA alleles at a false discovery rate of 0.05. Correlated functional status among segregating V segments might be attributable to linkage disequilibrium, but an unknown experimental factor could not be ruled out. Strong co-occurrence of HLA alleles, especially DR and DQ, made assigning TCR associations to individual alleles difficult. According to the authors, the approach could potentially be generalized to other disease states and immunological phenotypes.

The library was built by means of the immunoSEQ multiplex PCR assay. A mixture of 60 forward primers for TCR Vbeta segments and 13 reverse primers for TCR Jbeta segments was used in the multiplex PCR. The CDR3 region of rearranged TCR beta genes was amplified from genomic DNA by a multiplex PCR assay. The amplified TCR beta libraries were sequenced on the Illumina HiSeq System as 87-base-pair reads. Processing in the source paper ran as follows. A later analysis tallied 70 million to 100 million unique TCR beta chains across the 700 or so repertoires, and around 9.9 million of those chains were shared by two or more donors. A nearest-neighbor algorithm error-corrected the raw reads and collapsed the reads into unique sequences, merging closely related sequences to remove PCR and sequencing errors. Alignment of CDR3 sequences to IMGT reference sequences was used to assign V, D and J gene segments. For a sequence to be retained, a match of at least six nucleotides to both a V gene segment and a J gene segment was required. A rearrangement was called productive if the CDR3 had no stop codons and remained in frame with V and J, and every other rearrangement was called non-productive. Following IMGT convention, CDR3 was defined as the stretch from the second conserved V-encoded cysteine up to the conserved J-encoded phenylalanine. In an earlier analysis of just under 600 of the donors, sequences lacking an unambiguous match to a single V gene segment were excluded. An earlier analysis of 587 of the donors classified V segments as functional when productive rearrangements were above 56.7% and as segregating when the standard deviation between donors was above 5%. A statistical classification framework was developed to diagnose cytomegalovirus status using the catalog of TCR beta chain sequences. In a later analysis, V and J genes were assigned by comparing TCR nucleotide sequences against IMGT/GENE-DB human TR gene sequences. The TCRdist pipeline was used in a later analysis to assign CDR3 sequences and most-parsimonious VDJ recombination scenarios. In a later analysis, every TCR beta chain was defined by the combination of its CDR3 amino acid sequence and its V-gene family, and reads without a unique V-gene family were dropped. As a way to deal with suspected cross-contamination and a sequencing artifact, a later analysis dropped 450 to 700 nucleotide sequences that were highly shared and had low generation probability. In a later analysis, a clonal expansion index was calculated for each public chain from normalized within-repertoire ranks of inferred template counts. Generation probabilities in a later analysis came from a VDJ recombination model fitted to out-of-frame rearrangements, and those results were checked against IGoR. In a later analysis, hypergeometric tests were used to score TCR-TCR, TCR-HLA and TCR-CMV co-occurrence, with a repertoire-size bias correction applied to TCR pairs. A later analysis estimated false discovery rates by permuting HLA or CMV assignments 20 times. A later analysis grouped co-occurring TCRs with DBSCAN, adding TCRdist sequence similarity when clustering within HLA-allele-positive subsets. Repertoires with fewer than 30,000 or more than 120,000 public chains, plus five repertoires with anomalous nucleotide sharing, were excluded from co-occurrence clustering. TCRdb holds this immuneACCESS table with in-frame rearrangements only. Some clones are missing; in checked studies, unresolved V genes explain under half, and the rest has no known cause. V, J and clone size are taken as reported in that table, and D and trimming were inferred from the DNA itself. Here the sample has 100,000 to 150,000 clones; 77% occur a single time. More than 4% of the sample comes from the top ten.

The CDR3 contains 14 residues, cysteine and phenylalanine counted. Kept here is only the CDR3 DNA, which spans 42 bases and is read in frame from base 1. The germline V gene (reference sequence) yields LNHDA for CDR1 and SQIVND for CDR2. At the junction V is shortened by 2 bases and J by 5 bases, with 11 bases in between. The cohort consisted of fewer than 700 healthy bone marrow donors. At the time of sampling, all cohort members were nominally healthy, though unrecorded immune exposures were likely present. The donor tested CMV seropositive, placing the donor among the 289 seropositive members of the cohort. A peripheral blood sample was provided by each donor, and peripheral blood mononuclear cells were used for TCR beta sequencing. Genomic DNA extraction from the blood cell samples was performed with the Qiagen DNeasy Blood Extraction Kit. For this clone: It lacks a known antigen. No much larger clonotype is one base removed from it; base qualities were not supplied.

This chain joins TRBV19 to TRBJ2-3; a tentative D match to TRBD2 spans 5 bases. The TCR comes from a male donor in good health and CMV-seropositive. The sequenced material came from PBMCs. The DNA reads TGTGCCAGTAGTATATCGGGGAAGAAAGATACGCAGTATTTT. Its amino acids are CASSISGKKDTQYF.